The 15 T cell receptor beta chains below all came from one sample that was sequenced in a study of monozygotic twins with inflammatory bowel disease. TCRdb processed the 5' RACE reads again and assigns one entry to each CDR3 protein, with no DNA. This table lists approximately 210,000 distinct CDR3 sequences. The source material was blood. Receptors originate from a human donor with ulcerative colitis or Crohn's disease, or a healthy co-twin of an affected twin (not recorded which).

V and J are TRBV29-1 and TRBJ2-1; TCRdb gives TRBD1 as the D gene, but with no DNA this cannot be confirmed. The CDR3 has 16 residues. Germline V CDR1 and CDR2: SQVTM, ANQGSEA. The CDR3 sequence is CSVGGAGQGSYNEQFF.

The CDR3 protein is CASSVSGQGNQPQHF. The V gene is TRBV2, the J gene TRBJ1-5; the TCRdb call, TRBD1, lacks DNA for checking. The CDR3 runs to 15 residues. The germline V gene encodes CDR1 SNHLY and CDR2 FYNNEI.

V usage is TRBV6-2 or TRBV6-3 and J usage is TRBJ2-2. Germline V gene lookup returns CDR1 MNHEY and CDR2 SVGEGT. The CDR3 sequence is 14 residues long. CDR3 residues: CASISAENTGELFF.

The chain uses TRBV6-1 and TRBJ2-1; TCRdb's D gene call, TRBD1, goes unchecked for lack of DNA. This CDR3 comprises 15 residues. Germline V gives CDR1 MNHNS, CDR2 SASEGT. This CDR3 is CASGGFGLMRNEQFF.

The gene calls are TRBV6-5 and TRBJ2-1. This CDR3 is 17 amino acids long. The germline CDR1 and CDR2 sequences are MNHEY and SVGAGI. CDR3 sequence: CASSYSSAGVSYNEQFF.

V and J are TRBV2 and TRBJ1-2. The V gene's germline CDR1 is SNHLY and CDR2 FYNNEI. The CDR3 length is 16 residues. The CDR3: CASSESRPLANYGYTF.

The V and J genes are TRBV5-5 and TRBJ2-2; TCRdb outputs TRBD1, but without DNA this stays unchecked. The length of the CDR3 is 17 residues. Germline CDR1 and CDR2: SGHKS and YYEKEE (reference sequence). CDR3 loop: CASSSTPGTGNTGELFF. The variable domain in full, with the rest retrieved from reference TRBV5-5 and TRBJ2-2, is DAGVTQSPTHLIKTRGQQVTLRCSPISGHKSVSWYQQVLGQGPQFIFQYYEKEERGRGNFPDRFSARQFPNYSSELNVNALLLGDSALYLCASSSTPGTGNTGELFFGEGSRLTVL.

The rearrangement uses TRBV6-6 and TRBJ1-4. This CDR3 region has 12 residues. CDR1 is MNHNY, CDR2 SVGAGI, per germline (reference sequence). The CDR3 region is CASRPDGRVLFF.

This chain connects TRBV4-1 to TRBJ2-7; checking the TCRdb D call of TRBD2 is not possible without DNA. Germline CDR1 and CDR2: MGHRA and YSYEKL. CDR3 length: 14 amino acids. CDR3 loop: CASSPGRETYEQYF.

This sequence joins TRBV27 and TRBJ1-1; without DNA, the TCRdb call of TRBD1 cannot be checked. Germline CDR1 reads MNHEY; CDR2 reads SMNVEV (reference sequence). The CDR3 is made up of 15 amino acids. The CDR3 is CASIYGGGGNNEAFF.

The V call is TRBV5-1, the J call TRBJ2-2; TCRdb lists TRBD2, though no DNA is available to test this call. Germline CDR1 is SGHRS and CDR2 is YFSETQ. The CDR3 length is 17 residues. The CDR3 sequence is CASSPRASGGNTGELFF.

The J gene is TRBJ2-3, the V gene TRBV12-3 or TRBV12-4; no DNA is available, so the TRBD1 call from TCRdb remains unchecked. There are 14 residues in the CDR3. This CDR3 reads CASSWTGKEDTQYF.

The rearrangement joins TRBV5-1 to TRBJ2-1; the D call of TRBD2 rests on TCRdb alone, since no DNA is present to check it. The CDR3 extends over 15 amino acids. Germline CDR1 is SGHRS and CDR2 is YFSETQ. CDR3 loop: CASSLRTSTYNEQFF.

The V gene is TRBV5-1, the J gene TRBJ2-2. Looked up from germline, CDR1 is SGHRS and CDR2 is YFSETQ. CDR3 length equals 14 residues. CDR3 sequence reads: CDSTGRVEAGELCF.

The chain links TRBV12-3 or TRBV12-4 to TRBJ1-1; TCRdb designates TRBD1, a call that cannot be tested without DNA. The CDR3 has 15 residues. The CDR3 protein is CASRFNDRGLTEAFF.